A selection of T cell receptor beta chains follows, all from one sample in a study of blood T cell repertoires in COVID-19. Produced via immunoSEQ multiplex PCR; TCRdb's table is partial and in-frame only. The table includes under 100,000 clones, under 80% detected once. The specimen sequenced was peripheral blood. The receptors come from a man aged 55 to 69 with COVID-19, enrolled during active disease. CDR3s include the opening cysteine and the closing phenylalanine or tryptophan. Fields, in order: clone size, D gene, J gene, V gene, CDR3 protein, CDR3 DNA. A D gene is named only where the DNA matches it firmly. Clone size is not always given. Where it is, it says once, few, many or a class for expanded clones.

>-|TRBD2|TRBJ2-7|TRBV19
CASSISGTSGTYEQYF
TGTGCCAGTAGTATTTCGGGGACTAGCGGGACCTACGAGCAGTACTTC
>-|-|TRBJ2-3|TRBV5-1
CASSPTSTVNTQYF
TGCGCCAGCAGCCCCACCTCGACAGTTAATACGCAGTATTTT
>-|TRBD2|TRBJ2-1|TRBV19
CASSMGLAGYNEQFF
TGTGCCAGTAGTATGGGACTAGCGGGGTACAATGAGCAGTTCTTC
>-|TRBD2|TRBJ2-7|TRBV4-2
CASSQQIAGVSEQYF
TGTGCCAGCAGCCAGCAAATAGCGGGAGTAAGCGAGCAGTACTTC
>-|-|TRBJ2-1|TRBV18
CASSRERENGQFF
TGTGCCAGCTCAAGGGAACGGGAGAATGGGCAGTTCTTC
>-|-|TRBJ1-2|TRBV12-3/TRBV12-4
CASSLRVLDGYTF
TGTGCCAGCAGTTTAAGAGTACTCGATGGCTACACCTTC
>once|TRBD1|TRBJ1-1|TRBV3-1/TRBV3-2
CASSHSGTGLTEAFF
TGTGCCAGCAGCCACTCCGGGACAGGGCTCACTGAAGCTTTCTTT
>-|-|TRBJ1-1|TRBV29-1
CSVEARGGNTEAFF
TGCAGCGTTGAAGCTCGGGGCGGGAATACTGAAGCTTTCTTT
>few|-|TRBJ1-6|TRBV18
CASSLNTPGHLPSPLHF
TGTGCCAGCTCACTAAACACACCAGGACACCTTCCTTCACCCCTCCACTTT
>-|-|TRBJ2-2|TRBV5-1
CASSPSGAGAPSGELFF
TGCGCCAGCAGCCCGAGCGGCGCGGGGGCCCCCTCGGGGGAGCTGTTTTTT
>few|TRBD1|TRBJ2-7|TRBV5-1
CASSILPGQGYEQYF
TGCGCCAGCAGCATTTTACCGGGACAGGGGTACGAGCAGTACTTC
>few|-|TRBJ2-7|TRBV24-1
CATSDLGGAEQYF
TGTGCCACCAGTGATTTGGGAGGGGCCGAGCAGTACTTC
>-|-|TRBJ1-2|TRBV27
CASSWRGGDGYTF
TGTGCCAGCAGTTGGCGGGGTGGAGATGGCTACACCTTC
>-|TRBD2|TRBJ2-3|TRBV19
CASSGGVSDTQYF
TGTGCCAGTAGCGGGGGGGTATCAGATACGCAGTATTTT
>-|-|TRBJ1-6|TRBV6-2/TRBV6-3
CASSYPPGNSPLHF
TGTGCCAGCAGTTACCCTCCGGGGAATTCACCCCTCCACTTT
>-|-|TRBJ2-6|TRBV19
CASNTGRSGANVLTF
TGTGCCAGTAATACAGGGCGTTCAGGGGCCAACGTCCTGACTTTC
>few|TRBD2|TRBJ2-1|TRBV5-8
CASSLRRLASSEQFF
TGTGCCAGCAGCTTGAGGCGACTAGCGTCTTCTGAGCAGTTCTTC
>-|TRBD2|TRBJ2-7|TRBV7-2
CASSTRLAGGHEQYF
TGTGCCAGCAGCACCAGACTAGCGGGAGGCCACGAGCAGTACTTC
>-|-|TRBJ2-7|TRBV18
CASSPPQGHGNSYEQYF
TGTGCCAGCTCACCACCGCAGGGTCACGGTAATTCCTACGAGCAGTACTTC
>-|TRBD2|TRBJ2-7|TRBV7-9
CASSRGLAGSPYEQYF
TGTGCCAGCAGCCGTGGACTAGCGGGGTCCCCCTACGAGCAGTACTTC
>once|TRBD1|TRBJ2-3|TRBV29-1
CSVGRGQGEYTDTQYF
TGCAGCGTTGGGAGGGGACAGGGTGAATACACAGATACGCAGTATTTT
>-|-|TRBJ2-1|TRBV5-6
CASSSGTTSYNEQFF
TGTGCCAGCAGTTCCGGGACAACCTCCTACAATGAGCAGTTCTTC
>-|-|TRBJ2-5|TRBV11-1
CASSFRSTRETQYF
TGTGCCAGCAGCTTTAGGTCGACGCGGGAGACCCAGTACTTC
>once|TRBD1|TRBJ2-2|TRBV18
CASSPATGTGELFF
TGTGCCAGCTCACCGGCGACAGGGACCGGGGAGCTGTTTTTT
>few|TRBD1|TRBJ2-2|TRBV9
CASSLTPGQGTGELFF
TGTGCCAGCAGCTTAACTCCGGGACAGGGCACCGGGGAGCTGTTTTTT
>few|-|TRBJ1-6|TRBV4-3
CASSRKQGEGSNSPLHF
TGCGCCAGCAGCCGTAAACAGGGTGAGGGGTCTAATTCACCCCTCCACTTT
>-|TRBD2|TRBJ2-1|TRBV7-8
CASSLSGGAKEQFF
TGTGCCAGCAGCCTTAGCGGGGGGGCGAAGGAGCAGTTCTTC
>once|TRBD2|TRBJ2-2|TRBV18
CASSSTIAGGSTGELFF
TGTGCCAGCTCATCGACAATAGCGGGGGGGAGCACCGGGGAGCTGTTTTTT
>-|-|TRBJ1-1|TRBV7-3
CASSPAGAVGEAFF
TGTGCCAGCAGCCCCGCGGGGGCAGTGGGTGAAGCTTTCTTT
>-|-|TRBJ1-3|TRBV5-1
CASSLAQAASGNTIYF
TGCGCCAGCAGCTTGGCACAGGCCGCCTCTGGAAACACCATATATTTT
>-|-|TRBJ1-4|TRBV2
CASSAGRNEKLFF
TGTGCCAGCAGCGCCGGTCGAAATGAAAAACTGTTTTTT
>-|-|TRBJ2-3|TRBV6-5
CASSPTWTSTDTQYF
TGTGCCAGCAGCCCCACTTGGACTAGCACAGATACGCAGTATTTT
>-|-|TRBJ2-3|TRBV4-3
CASSPRNGPTDTQYF
TGCGCCAGCAGCCCGAGGAACGGTCCCACAGATACGCAGTATTTT